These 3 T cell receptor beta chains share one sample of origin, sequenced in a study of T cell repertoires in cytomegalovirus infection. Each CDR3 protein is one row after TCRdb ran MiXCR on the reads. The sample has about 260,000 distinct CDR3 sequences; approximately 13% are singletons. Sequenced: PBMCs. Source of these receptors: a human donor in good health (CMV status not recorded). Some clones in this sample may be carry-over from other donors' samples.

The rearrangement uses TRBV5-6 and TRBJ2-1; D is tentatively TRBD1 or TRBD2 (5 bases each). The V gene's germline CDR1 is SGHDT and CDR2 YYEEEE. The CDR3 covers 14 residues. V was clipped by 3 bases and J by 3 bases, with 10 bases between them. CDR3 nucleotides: TGTGCCAGCAGCTCGTGGGGGATCTACAATGAGCAGTTCTTC. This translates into CASSSWGIYNEQFF.

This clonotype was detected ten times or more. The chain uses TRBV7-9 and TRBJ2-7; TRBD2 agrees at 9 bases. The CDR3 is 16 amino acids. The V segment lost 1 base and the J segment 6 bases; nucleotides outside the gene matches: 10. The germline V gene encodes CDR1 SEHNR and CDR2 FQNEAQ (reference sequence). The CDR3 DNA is TGTGCCAGCAGCTTAGTTTTAGCGGGAGAAGCCTCCGAGCAGTACTTC. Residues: CASSLVLAGEASEQYF.

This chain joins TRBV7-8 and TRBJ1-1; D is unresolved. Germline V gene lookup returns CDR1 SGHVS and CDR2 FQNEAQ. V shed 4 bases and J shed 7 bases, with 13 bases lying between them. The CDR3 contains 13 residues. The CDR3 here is CASSSFMGREAFF. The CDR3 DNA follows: TGTGCCAGCAGCTCTTTCATGGGCCGTGAAGCTTTCTTT.